The clone carrying this TCR beta chain was seen at least ten times. This record comes from a study of metastatic and nonmetastatic thyroid tumors. Study as a whole: Repertoires were compared across blood and tumor or nodule tissue from malignant and benign thyroid patients.

Germline V lookup: CDR1 MDHEN, CDR2 SYDVKM. This CDR3 has 15 amino acids. The V gene lost 7 bases and the J gene lost 3 bases, with 15 bases spanning the gap. Per the study methods: The distant-metastasis classifier for papillary thyroid cancer was built from CDR3 differences across clinicopathological groups. TCRdb recomputed clones from the PCR reads via MiXCR. TCRdb, rather than the study authors, made the V and J calls. The sample holds about 34,000 clones, 15% to 20% seen once. Before thyroid surgery, none of the patients had received any treatment. This chain uses TRBV28 with TRBJ2-2, with a tentative D call TRBD1 (5 bases). This receptor was obtained from a female donor with papillary thyroid cancer or a benign thyroid nodule (not recorded which). Some clones in this sample may be carry-over from other donors' samples. The specimen was blood. The CDR3 protein is CASKTSNRYTGELFF. CDR3 sequence (DNA): TGTGCCAGCAAAACCTCGAACAGGTACACCGGGGAGCTGTTTTTT.